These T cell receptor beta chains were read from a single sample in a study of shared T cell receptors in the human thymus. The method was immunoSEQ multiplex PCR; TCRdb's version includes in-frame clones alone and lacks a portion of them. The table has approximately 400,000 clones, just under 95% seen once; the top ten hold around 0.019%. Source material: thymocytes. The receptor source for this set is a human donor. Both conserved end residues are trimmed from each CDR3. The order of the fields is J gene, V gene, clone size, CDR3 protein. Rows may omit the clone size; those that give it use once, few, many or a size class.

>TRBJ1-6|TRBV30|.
AWASEAYNSPLH
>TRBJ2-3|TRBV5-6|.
ASSSRPDTQY
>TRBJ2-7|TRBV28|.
ASSHGQGYEQY
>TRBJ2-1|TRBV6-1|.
ASSESQPGQF
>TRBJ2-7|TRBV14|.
ASSQGMRPSYEQY
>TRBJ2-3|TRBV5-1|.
ASSFVTSGYTQY
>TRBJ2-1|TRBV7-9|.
ASSSHSNGHYNEQF
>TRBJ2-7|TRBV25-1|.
ASSDSTGGEQY
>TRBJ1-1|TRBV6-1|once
ASKGSPGTTEAF
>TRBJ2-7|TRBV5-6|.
ASSLIIGPYEQY
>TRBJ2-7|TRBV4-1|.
ASSSPDYEQY
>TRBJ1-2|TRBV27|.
ASSLTGLVGYT
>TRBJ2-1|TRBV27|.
ASSPPLYNEQF
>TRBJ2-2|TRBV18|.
ASSPARGPAGELF
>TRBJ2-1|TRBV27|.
ASSCGLADNYNEQF
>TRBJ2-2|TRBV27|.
ASSLFLAGGRITGELF
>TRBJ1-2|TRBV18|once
ASSPNRGLGYGYT
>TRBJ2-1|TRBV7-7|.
ASSPHPLEERNEQF
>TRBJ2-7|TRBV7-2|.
ASSLDERESFDEQY
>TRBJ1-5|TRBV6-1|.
ASSTGRLQPQH
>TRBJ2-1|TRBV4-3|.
ASSQDLLTSGVYNEQF
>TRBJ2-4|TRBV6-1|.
ASSERQGGPKNIQY
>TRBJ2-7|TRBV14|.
ASSQDRGRPWNEQY
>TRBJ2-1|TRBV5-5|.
ASSPRDRVYNEQF
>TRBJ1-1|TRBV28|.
ASSPTGPHPNTEAF
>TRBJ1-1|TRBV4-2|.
ASSQKTQGLNTEAF
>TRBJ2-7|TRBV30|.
AWSVSAGGQDEQY
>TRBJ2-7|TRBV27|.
ASSLYGGNEQY
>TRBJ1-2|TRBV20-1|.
SARQGGYT
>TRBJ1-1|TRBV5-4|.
ASSSNDRENNTEAF
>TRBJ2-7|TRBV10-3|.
AISGPKGPSLGYSYEQY
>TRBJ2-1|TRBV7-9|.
ASSLRLAGYNEQF
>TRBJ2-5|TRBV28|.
ASSLYQAGGKTQY
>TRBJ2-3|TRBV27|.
ASSLMDTQY
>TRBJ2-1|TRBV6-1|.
ASSDSGGRSFEQF
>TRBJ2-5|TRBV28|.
ASSLIPRDRAIRETQY
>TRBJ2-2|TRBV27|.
ASSGGGDTGELF
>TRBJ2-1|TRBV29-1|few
SCDYVHNEQF
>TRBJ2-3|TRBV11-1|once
ASMRDPHTDTQY
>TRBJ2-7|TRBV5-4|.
ATHPTGYEQY
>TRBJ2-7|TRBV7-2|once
ASSSRKETLYEQY
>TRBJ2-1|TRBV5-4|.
ASSLFDSPVEQF
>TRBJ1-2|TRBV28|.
ASSPVGSNYGYT
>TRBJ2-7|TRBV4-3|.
ASSLIAEGDYEQY
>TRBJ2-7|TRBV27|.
ASSPGTGGHEQY
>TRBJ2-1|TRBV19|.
ASSIEGTSGRASYNEQF